This T cell receptor beta chain came from a study of tumor-infiltrating lymphocytes in localized non-small cell lung cancer. Study as a whole: The cohort mixed smokers and never-smokers, several histologies, and some post-neoadjuvant-chemotherapy samples. Each patient gave resected tumor and non-adjacent uninvolved lung tissue.

Points from the study as a whole: Tumor T-cell fraction was not associated with recurrence-free survival. Compared with uninvolved lung, tumors showed higher T cell infiltration by TCRbeta sequencing.

This table comes from immunoSEQ multiplex PCR, and its TCRdb copy is limited to in-frame clones, with some not included. The repertoire holds about 12,000 clones, with approximately 79% as singletons. V was shortened by 4 bases and J by 2 bases, with 10 bases between the two germline ends. In germline, CDR1 is SGHRS, CDR2 YFSETQ. CDR3 size: 14 residues. Concerning this clone: Its matching antigen is unknown.

Input material: lung tumor tissue. This receptor was identified in a human donor with non-small cell lung cancer. This sequence joins TRBV5-1 and TRBJ1-5; D not resolved. The CDR3 region is CASSTTAGNQPQHF. The CDR3 region has the DNA TGCGCCAGCAGCACAACGGCGGGCAATCAGCCCCAGCATTTT.